This TCR beta chain was sequenced during a study of human T cells and chemical hapten exposure. CDR3 length: 12 residues. The V gene lost 5 bases and the J gene lost 3 bases, with 10 bases spanning the gap. Germline V gene data show CDR1 as DFQATT and CDR2 as SNEGSKA (reference sequence). This clonotype was seen more than once but under ten times. As for time point: patch test 1, 2 weeks after DPC sensitization. As to treatment: therapeutic diphenylcyclopropenone sensitization with weekly scalp DPC. TCRdb used MiXCR to reprocess the RACE reads, holding one entry per CDR3 protein. Of roughly 180,000 distinct CDR3 sequences listed, about 14% are singletons.

Sequencing was performed on whole blood, taken in connection with sensitization to the hapten diphenylcyclopropenone (DPC). This chain connects TRBV20-1 to TRBJ1-2; D is undetermined. This receptor was identified in a woman in her thirties with alopecia areata. Some clones in this sample may be carry-over from other donors' samples. CDR3 sequence: CSADDGDYGYTF. The CDR3 DNA reads as TGCAGTGCTGACGACGGGGACTATGGCTACACCTTC.